The 14 T cell receptor beta chains listed next were all sequenced from one sample in a study of PD-1 blockade in classical Hodgkin lymphoma (dated by TCRdb to between 2020 and 2021). The time point label, as the study defines it: cycle 4 day 1 (C4D1), after less than seven weeks of nivolumab. Every trial patient had relapsed following autologous stem cell transplantation, and prior brentuximab vedotin exposure was what differed among cohorts A, B and C. Receptor amplification or capture employed the immunoSEQ multiplex PCR assay. In its TCRdb copy, this immuneACCESS table keeps in-frame sequences only and misses some clones. Where compared with another copy, unresolved V genes explain less than half of these, and the others have no known cause. Across this sample there are just under 65,000 clones, with more than 80% seen only once. Approximately 8% of the sample lies in the top ten. Here the sequenced sample was peripheral blood mononuclear cells (PBMCs), taken before the fourth cycle of nivolumab. All receptors come from a human donor with classical Hodgkin lymphoma.

The chain recombines TRBV15 with TRBJ2-7; 8 positions match TRBD1. Trimming removed 0 bases from V and 2 bases from J; junction bases left unmatched: 3. The CDR3 loop spans 15 amino acids. CDR1 LNHNV and CDR2 YYDKDF come from the germline V gene (reference sequence). The DNA for the CDR3 is TGTGCCACCAGCAGAGAAACAGGGGGTACCTACGAGCAGTACTTC. Encoded protein: CATSRETGGTYEQYF.

The gene calls are TRBV27 and TRBJ2-7, with D perhaps being TRBD1 or TRBD2 (5 bases each). Germline V gene sequence: CDR1 MNHEY, CDR2 SMNVEV (reference sequence). The V and J ends lost 5 bases and 3 bases respectively, with 14 bases between them. CDR3 length: 14 amino acids. The CDR3 sequence is CASSGTGRYYEQYF. The CDR3 DNA follows: TGTGCCAGCAGTGGGACGGGACGGTACTACGAGCAGTACTTC.

This clone was picked up a small number of times. The chain has TRBV6-5 and TRBJ2-2, with TRBD2 matching 11 bases. CDR1 and CDR2 from the germline V gene are MNHEY and SVGAGI. The CDR3 has 15 amino acids. The V and J ends lost 2 bases and 6 bases, in that order; junction bases with no gene match: 2. CDR3 loop: CASSYASGGSGELFF. DNA of the CDR3: TGTGCCAGCAGTTACGCTAGCGGGGGGTCCGGGGAGCTGTTTTTT.

The chain uses TRBV7-7 and TRBJ2-5, with 10 bases fitting TRBD1. Germline V gene data show CDR1 as SSHAT and CDR2 as FNYEAQ (reference sequence). CDR3 length: 14 residues. V lost 4 bases, J lost 7 bases, and 6 bases stayed unmatched. This CDR3 reads CASSSGTGVGTQYF. DNA for the CDR3: TGTGCCAGCAGCTCTGGGACAGGGGTTGGGACCCAGTACTTC. The full variable domain, with the rest looked up from reference TRBV7-7 and TRBJ2-5, is GAGVSQSPRYKVTKRGQDVTLRCDPISSHATLYWYQQALGQGPEFLTYFNYEAQPDKSGLPSDRFSAERPEGSISTLTIQRTEQRDSAMYRCASSSGTGVGTQYFGPGTRLLVL.

The V and J genes are TRBV5-1 and TRBJ2-3; D remains unclear. From germline, CDR1 is SGHRS and CDR2 YFSETQ. V dropped 6 bases and J dropped 1 base, with 15 bases sitting between them. The CDR3 sequence is 15 residues long. For the CDR3, the DNA is TGCGCCAGCACCGCTGTACTCGGAGGCACAGATACGCAGTATTTT. Its translation is CASTAVLGGTDTQYF.

The J gene is TRBJ2-5, the V gene TRBV28; 8 nucleotides line up with TRBD1. Germline V CDR1 and CDR2: MDHEN, SYDVKM. Losses at the gene ends were 1 base for V and 4 bases for J; bases not matched to a gene: 2. The CDR3 spans 14 residues. The CDR3 region has the DNA TGTGCCAGCAGTTTATCAGGGGGCTCAGAGACCCAGTACTTC. Its protein product is CASSLSGGSETQYF. Combining the CDR3 with reference TRBV28 and TRBJ2-5 gives the whole variable domain DVKVTQSSRYLVKRTGEKVFLECVQDMDHENMFWYRQDPGLGLRLIYFSYDVKMKEKGDIPEGYSVSREKKERFSLILESASTNQTSMYLCASSLSGGSETQYFGPGTRLLVL.

This clone was detected only once. This sequence joins TRBV19 and TRBJ2-1; 7 bases align to TRBD2. This CDR3 contains 17 residues. V dropped 5 bases and J dropped 0; count of bases not matched to a gene: 10. Germline V CDR1 and CDR2: LNHDA, SQIVND (reference sequence). The CDR3 here is CASSDKAGKSSYNEQFF. DNA of the CDR3: TGTGCCAGTAGTGACAAAGCGGGAAAGAGCTCCTACAATGAGCAGTTCTTC.

The V and J genes are TRBV5-4 and TRBJ1-1, with D possibly TRBD1 on 5 matching bases. CDR1 SGHNT and CDR2 YYREEE come from the germline V gene (reference sequence). The CDR3 consists of 15 residues. V lost 2 bases, J lost 1 base, and 12 bases lay in between. Written as DNA, the CDR3 is TGTGCCAGCAGCTTCCGGGGCAGAAAGAACACTGAAGCTTTCTTT. Translated, it gives CASSFRGRKNTEAFF.

This sequence joins TRBV19 and TRBJ1-1; perhaps TRBD1 as D (5 bases). The V gene lost 7 bases and the J gene lost 1 base, with 19 bases spanning the gap. Germline assignment: CDR1 LNHDA and CDR2 SQIVND (reference sequence). The CDR3 is made up of 16 amino acids. The CDR3 region is CASTPTSGQGNTEAFF. CDR3 bases: TGTGCCAGTACCCCTACCTCGGGGCAGGGGAACACTGAAGCTTTCTTT.

This sequence joins TRBV6-1 and TRBJ2-6; D may be TRBD1 (5 bases). The CDR3 spans 18 residues. Germline V gives CDR1 MNHNS, CDR2 SASEGT. Trimming left V 1 base short and J 4 bases short, with 17 bases between. The CDR3 DNA sequence: TGTGCCAGCAGTGAAGAACGAACAGGAGTTCTGGGGGCCAACGTCCTGACTTTC. Encoded protein: CASSEERTGVLGANVLTF.

This chain connects TRBV4-1 to TRBJ2-7; a possible D gene is TRBD1 (5 bases). The length of the CDR3 is 14 residues. Germline assignment: CDR1 MGHRA and CDR2 YSYEKL. Trimming took 4 bases from V and 3 from J, leaving 13 bases between them. The CDR3 here is CASSRSDSHYEQYF. CDR3 nucleotides: TGCGCCAGCAGCCGGTCCGACAGTCACTACGAGCAGTACTTC.

The V gene is TRBV11-3, the J gene TRBJ2-7; TRBD1 matches at 7 bases. The trim removed 5 bases at V and 3 bases at J, leaving 4 bases unmatched. The length of the CDR3 is 13 residues. Germline CDR1 reads SGHNT; CDR2 reads YENEEA. The CDR3 DNA reads as TGTGCCAGCAGCGCCGGACAGGTCTACGAGCAGTACTTC. This sequence encodes CASSAGQVYEQYF.

The chain links TRBV19 to TRBJ2-7; a possible D gene is TRBD1 (6 bases). Germline CDR1 reads LNHDA; CDR2 reads SQIVND (reference sequence). The CDR3 extends over 13 amino acids. Trimming left V 7 bases short and J 2 bases short, with 12 bases between. CDR3 residues: CASKGDLAYEQYF. CDR3 DNA: TGTGCCAGTAAGGGGGATCTCGCCTACGAGCAGTACTTC.

The rearrangement uses TRBV19 and TRBJ2-2, with 7 positions matching TRBD1. CDR1 LNHDA and CDR2 SQIVND come from the germline V gene (reference sequence). The junction had 5 bases not matched to a gene; V was cut back by 4 bases and J by 0 bases. CDR3 length equals 16 residues. CDR3: CASSRGQFANTGELFF. For the CDR3, the DNA is TGTGCCAGTAGTAGGGGACAGTTCGCGAACACCGGGGAGCTGTTTTTT.